This T cell receptor (beta chain) is drawn from a study of T cell changes during pregnancy in multiple sclerosis. Profiling relied on immunoSEQ multiplex PCR, and the TCRdb table lists in-frame clones only, not all of them. The sample yields tens of thousands of clones, roughly 93% seen once. The sequenced sample was peripheral blood, obtained in the second trimester of pregnancy. The sequence was collected from a female donor with multiple sclerosis, enrolled in a pregnancy study.

The CDR3 is CASSHPYEKLFF. CDR3 in DNA: TGCGCCAGCAGCCATCCTTATGAAAAACTGTTTTTT. V usage is TRBV4-1 and J usage is TRBJ1-4; D is unresolved. The germline V gene has CDR1 MGHRA and CDR2 YSYEKL. The length of the CDR3 is 12 residues. V lost 3 bases and J 6 bases, leaving 5 bases between the germline ends.